The 14 T cell receptor beta chains reported below all come from one sample, sequenced in a study of blood T cell repertoires in COVID-19. Data came from immunoSEQ multiplex PCR; TCRdb stores just in-frame clones and leaves some out. The data show about 120,000 clones, 85% to 90% seen once. Source material: peripheral blood. These receptors were taken from a man in his 70s with active or convalescent COVID-19.

J is TRBJ1-6 and V is TRBV6-6, with D maybe TRBD1 (6 bases). In germline, CDR1 is MNHNY, CDR2 SVGAGI (reference sequence). The CDR3 extends over 15 amino acids. V lost 4 bases to trimming and J lost 8 bases, with 15 bases between them. CDR3: CASSFRQAGDSPLHF. The CDR3 nucleotides are TGTGCCAGCAGTTTCAGACAGGCCGGGGATTCACCCCTCCACTTT.

The rearrangement joins TRBV6-6 to TRBJ2-7; 8 bases line up with TRBD1. Germline V gene sequence: CDR1 MNHNY, CDR2 SVGAGI (reference sequence). V lost 4 bases to trimming and J lost 6 bases; unmatched junction nucleotides: 5. The CDR3 is made up of 13 amino acids. The CDR3 DNA sequence: TGTGCCAGCAGTTCCGGGACAGGAGGCGAGCAGTACTTC. Translating gives CASSSGTGGEQYF.

The sample holds one count of this clone. This chain links TRBV6-4 with TRBJ2-5, with 12 bases identical to TRBD2. Per the germline V gene, CDR1 is MRHNA and CDR2 is SNTAGT. This CDR3 is built from 18 residues. Unmatched junction bases numbered 10, after V lost 0 bases and J lost 5 bases. CDR3 region: CASSDSSTSGRLGETQYF. The CDR3 nucleotides read TGTGCCAGCAGTGACTCGAGTACTAGCGGGAGGCTGGGCGAGACCCAGTACTTC.

DNA of the CDR3: TGTGCCAGCAGCTTAAAAACGAGCCACGAGCAGTACTTC. This sequence encodes CASSLKTSHEQYF. The chain links TRBV7-2 to TRBJ2-7; D is unclear. The V gene lost 2 bases and the J gene lost 5 bases, with 10 bases spanning the gap. The germline V gene encodes CDR1 SGHTA and CDR2 FQGNSA. The CDR3 totals 13 residues.

The chain links TRBV6-5 to TRBJ2-1; 9 bases are shared with TRBD2. The trim removed 5 bases at V and 4 bases at J, leaving 6 bases unmatched. Looked up from germline, CDR1 is MNHEY and CDR2 is SVGAGI. This CDR3 contains 15 residues. CDR3: CASSPRLAVYNEQFF. CDR3 DNA: TGTGCCAGCAGTCCCCGACTAGCGGTTTACAATGAGCAGTTCTTC.

This clone was seen a single time. The chain has TRBV2 and TRBJ1-6, with D perhaps matching TRBD1 (5 bases). CDR1 is SNHLY, CDR2 FYNNEI, per germline. The CDR3 totals 14 residues. Trimming shortened V by 5 bases and J by 9 bases, and 14 bases separated the two germline ends. In nucleotides, the CDR3 is TGTGCCAGCAGTTTAGGGGCACTGAGTTCACCCCTCCACTTT. Protein product: CASSLGALSSPLHF.

The J gene is TRBJ2-3, the V gene TRBV10-3; TRBD1 agrees at 8 bases. V gave up 0 bases and J gave up 3 bases; unmatched junction bases: 5. Germline lookup yields CDR1 ENHRY and CDR2 SYGVKD. The CDR3 runs to 16 residues. CDR3 DNA: TGTGCCATCAGTGAGTCTCAGGGGGCAATGACAGATACGCAGTATTTT. It codes for CAISESQGAMTDTQYF.

The gene calls are TRBV3-1 (or the pseudogene TRBV3-2) and TRBJ2-7, with D unresolved. Trimming shortened V by 5 bases and J by 6 bases, and 11 bases separated the two germline ends. Per the germline V gene, CDR1 is LGHDT and CDR2 is YNNKEL (reference sequence). The CDR3 sequence is 12 residues long. The CDR3 here is CASSARVGEQYF. CDR3 in DNA: TGTGCCAGCAGCGCTAGAGTGGGCGAGCAGTACTTC.

This clone was found once. The chain uses TRBV28 and TRBJ1-5; D not certain. Germline CDR1 reads MDHEN; CDR2 reads SYDVKM. V was trimmed by 3 bases and J by 6 bases, leaving 9 bases between them. This CDR3 is 13 amino acids long. In DNA, the CDR3 is TGTGCCAGCAGTTTCGTAGAGGGTCAGCCCCAGCATTTT. It specifies CASSFVEGQPQHF.

A single count supports this clone. The J gene is TRBJ2-7, the V gene TRBV10-3; 7 bases agree with TRBD1. CDR3 size: 14 residues. Trimming removed 4 bases from V and 6 bases from J; junction bases left unmatched: 9. Per germline, CDR1 ENHRY and CDR2 SYGVKD. In nucleotides, the CDR3 is TGTGCCATCAGTGGGACAGGCCAAACTAGCGAGCAGTACTTC. Protein: CAISGTGQTSEQYF.

The J gene is TRBJ2-7, the V gene TRBV5-4; possible D gene TRBD1, 5 bases. Germline lookup yields CDR1 SGHNT and CDR2 YYREEE (reference sequence). The CDR3 extends over 14 amino acids. V was pared by 1 base and J by 0 bases, with 8 bases between. The DNA for the CDR3 is TGTGCCAGCAGCTTGAATAGGGGCTCCTACGAGCAGTACTTC. It codes for CASSLNRGSYEQYF.

V is TRBV3-1 (or the pseudogene TRBV3-2) and J is TRBJ1-1; the match to TRBD1 covers 7 bases. This CDR3 is 15 amino acids long. The ends lost 4 bases at V and 5 bases at J; junction bases unmatched: 10. Germline V gene lookup returns CDR1 LGHDT and CDR2 YNNKEL (reference sequence). The CDR3 region is CASSPRQGRGTEAFF. CDR3 coding DNA: TGTGCCAGCAGCCCCCGACAGGGACGGGGAACTGAAGCTTTCTTT.

The chain has TRBV5-4 and TRBJ2-5; D perhaps matches TRBD1 (5 bases). Between the trimmed V and J ends, which lost 5 bases and 5 bases, there was a span of 13 bases. Germline V gene sequence: CDR1 SGHNT, CDR2 YYREEE (reference sequence). CDR3 length: 13 residues. The CDR3 region is CASSWQGRETQYF. The CDR3 DNA follows: TGTGCCAGCAGTTGGCAGGGTAGGGAGACCCAGTACTTC.

This chain links TRBV11-1 with TRBJ2-2; D possibly corresponds to TRBD2 (6 bases). The germline V and J ends were trimmed by 5 bases and 4 bases, with 11 bases remaining between them. The germline gives CDR1 SGHAT, CDR2 FQDESV (reference sequence). The CDR3 is 14 amino acids. DNA of the CDR3: TGTGCCAGCAGCCCAGGGAGGCCCACCGGGGAGCTGTTTTTT. Translation: CASSPGRPTGELFF. Full variable domain (rest looked up from reference TRBV11-1 and TRBJ2-2): EAEVAQSPRYKITEKSQAVAFWCDPISGHATLYWYRQILGQGPELLVQFQDESVVDDSQLPKDRFSAERLKGVDSTLKIQPAELGDSAMYLCASSPGRPTGELFFGEGSRLTVL.